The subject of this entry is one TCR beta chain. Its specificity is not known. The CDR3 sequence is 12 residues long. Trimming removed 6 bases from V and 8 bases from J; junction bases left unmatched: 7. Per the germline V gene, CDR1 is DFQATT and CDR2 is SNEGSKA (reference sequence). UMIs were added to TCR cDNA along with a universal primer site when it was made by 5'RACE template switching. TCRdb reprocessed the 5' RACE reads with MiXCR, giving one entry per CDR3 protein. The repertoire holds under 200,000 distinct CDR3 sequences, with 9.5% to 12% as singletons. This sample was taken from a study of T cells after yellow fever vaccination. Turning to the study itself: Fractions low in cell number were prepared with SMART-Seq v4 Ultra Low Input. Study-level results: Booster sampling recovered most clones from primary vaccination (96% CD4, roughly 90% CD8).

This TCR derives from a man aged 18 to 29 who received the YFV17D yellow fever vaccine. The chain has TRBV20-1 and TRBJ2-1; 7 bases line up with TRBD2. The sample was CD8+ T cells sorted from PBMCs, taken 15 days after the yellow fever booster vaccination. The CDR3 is CSALPGGDEQFF. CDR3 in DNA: TGCAGTGCCTTACCGGGAGGCGATGAGCAGTTCTTC.